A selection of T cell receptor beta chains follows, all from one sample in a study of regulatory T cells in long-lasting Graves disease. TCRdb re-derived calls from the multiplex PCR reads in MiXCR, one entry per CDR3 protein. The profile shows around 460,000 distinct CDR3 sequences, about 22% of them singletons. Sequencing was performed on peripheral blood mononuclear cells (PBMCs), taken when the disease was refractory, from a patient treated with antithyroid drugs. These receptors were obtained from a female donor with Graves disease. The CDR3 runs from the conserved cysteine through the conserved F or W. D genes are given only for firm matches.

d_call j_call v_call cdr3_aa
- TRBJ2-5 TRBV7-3 CASRPGTVPQETQYF
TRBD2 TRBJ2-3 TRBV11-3 CASSSRTSGTPSTDTQYF
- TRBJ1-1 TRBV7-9 CASIEANTEAFF
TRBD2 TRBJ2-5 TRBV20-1 CSARPSGRGRRETQYF
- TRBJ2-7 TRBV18 CASSPPSRSYEQYF
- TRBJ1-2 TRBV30 CAWSVPGRENGYTF
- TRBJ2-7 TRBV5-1 CASSLSDPGMYEQYF
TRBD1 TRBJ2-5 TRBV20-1 CSAHEMTGQETQYF
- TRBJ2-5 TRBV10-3 CAISRGEGETQYF
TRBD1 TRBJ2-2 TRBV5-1 CASGRQGGTGELFF
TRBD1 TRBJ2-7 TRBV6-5 CASSYGTGASYEQYF
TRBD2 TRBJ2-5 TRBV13 CASSPAGTSGDQETQYF
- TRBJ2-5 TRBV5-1 CASSLGRLSETQYF
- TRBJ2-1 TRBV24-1 CATSEGTNEQFF
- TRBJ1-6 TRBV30 CAWSQRGSSPLHF
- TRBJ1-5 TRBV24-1 CATSDLSAWVGPYQPQHF
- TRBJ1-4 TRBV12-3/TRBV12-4 CASSFLGASPLFF
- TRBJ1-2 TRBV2 CASSVHRVDGTNYGYTF
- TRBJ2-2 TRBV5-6 CASSLSVGVGTGELFF
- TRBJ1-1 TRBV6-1 CASSPTWGRVGEAFF
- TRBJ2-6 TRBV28 CASSPTGANVLTF
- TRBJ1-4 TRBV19 CASDSSEGAGEKLFF
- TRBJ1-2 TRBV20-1 CSARDARWYGYTF
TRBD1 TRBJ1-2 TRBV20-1 CSVDSGTGNYGYTF
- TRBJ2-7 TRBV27 CSIGKGGNYEQYF
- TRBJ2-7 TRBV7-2 CASSNGQGYEQYF
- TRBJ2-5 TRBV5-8 CASSPRIGQETQYF